The 10 T cell receptor beta chains below all came from one sample that was sequenced in a study of OX40 agonist ivuxolimab in advanced cancers. The assay was immunoSEQ multiplex PCR, and TCRdb's table has in-frame clones only and misses some. In the table there are roughly 40,000 clones, roughly nine tenths of which are singletons. This sample comprised CD4+ or CD8+ T cells sorted from blood, obtained in a trial of the OX40 agonist ivuxolimab. Receptor source: an adult with an advanced solid tumor such as melanoma, head and neck, liver or kidney cancer.

This chain connects TRBV27 to TRBJ2-1, with D possibly called TRBD1 or TRBD2 (5 bases each). The V gene lost 6 bases and the J gene lost 2 bases, with 14 bases spanning the gap. Per germline, CDR1 MNHEY and CDR2 SMNVEV (reference sequence). This CDR3 is built from 15 residues. Here the CDR3 reads CASSSGTVTYNEQFF. As DNA, the CDR3 is TGTGCCAGCAGCTCCGGGACGGTGACCTACAATGAGCAGTTCTTC.

The rearrangement links TRBV2 to TRBJ2-1, with D hard to call. The germline gives CDR1 SNHLY, CDR2 FYNNEI. Trimming took 5 bases from V and 5 from J, leaving 1 base between them. This CDR3 has 10 amino acids. The CDR3: CASSHNEQFF. DNA of the CDR3: TGTGCCAGCAGTCACAATGAGCAGTTCTTC.

V usage is TRBV9 and J usage is TRBJ2-5; 8 bases map to TRBD2. From germline, CDR1 is SGDLS and CDR2 YYNGEE. The CDR3 loop spans 17 amino acids. V was clipped by 0 bases and J by 4 bases; unmatched bases: 11. In nucleotides, the CDR3 is TGTGCCAGCAGCGTAGCCGTAGTAGCGGGATTGGGAGAGACCCAGTACTTC. Its protein is CASSVAVVAGLGETQYF.

Only one count was recorded for this clone. The rearrangement uses TRBV27 and TRBJ2-1, with 9 bases fitting TRBD2. J gave up 7 bases and V 1 base, and 5 bases lay outside the gene matches. Germline V gene data show CDR1 as MNHEY and CDR2 as SMNVEV (reference sequence). The CDR3 sequence is 15 residues long. CDR3 amino acids: CASSLWAGGPNEQFF. In nucleotides, the CDR3 is TGTGCCAGCAGTTTATGGGCGGGAGGGCCGAATGAGCAGTTCTTC.

The chain couples TRBV28 to TRBJ1-1; no definite D call. V was shortened by 10 bases and J by 1 base, with 7 bases between the two germline ends. The CDR3 consists of 11 residues. Germline V gives CDR1 MDHEN, CDR2 SYDVKM. CDR3 sequence (DNA): TGTGCCACCTTTGGGAACACTGAAGCTTTCTTT. This sequence encodes CATFGNTEAFF.

This chain uses TRBV27 with TRBJ2-1, with D possibly being TRBD1 (5 bases). Trimming removed 1 base at V and 0 bases at J, with 16 bases between. Per the germline V gene, CDR1 is MNHEY and CDR2 is SMNVEV (reference sequence). The CDR3 has 18 amino acids. The CDR3 reads CASSLLSRARSSYNEQFF. The DNA of the CDR3 is TGTGCCAGCAGTTTATTATCCAGGGCCCGAAGCTCCTACAATGAGCAGTTCTTC.

The chain uses TRBV30 and TRBJ1-3; unclear D gene. This CDR3 is built from 17 residues. Trimming left V 2 bases short and J 0 bases short, with 17 bases between. Germline V gene sequence: CDR1 GTSNPN, CDR2 SVGIG (reference sequence). The CDR3 bases are TGTGCCTGGAGTCCCGCCCCGACACTCTTCTCTGGAAACACCATATATTTT. Translating gives CAWSPAPTLFSGNTIYF.

The chain links TRBV2 to TRBJ2-1; perhaps TRBD2 as D (6 bases). Trimming removed 3 bases from V and 8 bases from J, with 14 bases in between. CDR1 SNHLY and CDR2 FYNNEI come from the germline V gene. This CDR3 comprises 14 residues. This CDR3 reads CASSEGGTDDEQFF. CDR3 coding DNA: TGTGCCAGCAGTGAGGGGGGAACGGACGATGAGCAGTTCTTC.

This sequence joins TRBV7-2 and TRBJ2-7; 11 nucleotides match TRBD2. Per germline, CDR1 SGHTA and CDR2 FQGNSA. J was trimmed by 4 bases and V by 2 bases; bases with no gene match: 10. CDR3 length: 17 residues. CDR3 protein: CASSLISLGLAEYEQYF. CDR3 DNA sequence: TGTGCCAGCAGCTTAATTTCATTGGGACTAGCGGAATACGAGCAGTACTTC.

The chain employs TRBV30 and TRBJ2-5; D unresolved. Trimming shortened V by 4 bases and J by 1 base, and 13 bases separated the two germline ends. Germline lookup yields CDR1 GTSNPN and CDR2 SVGIG (reference sequence). This CDR3 comprises 14 residues. The CDR3 DNA reads TGTGCCTGGACACCATGGGTGAGCCAAGAGACCCAGTACTTC. Its protein is CAWTPWVSQETQYF.